This paragraph reports one T cell receptor (beta chain). The V end lost 1 base, the J end lost 3 bases, and 16 bases lay between the germline ends. The CDR3 runs to 16 residues. Germline CDR1 reads SNHLY; CDR2 reads FYNNEI. Alongside a J-beta primer mix, a sample-barcoded 5' primer served in a second PCR lasting roughly 6 to 12 cycles. MiXCR was run by TCRdb on the 5' RACE reads, yielding one entry per CDR3 protein. This table holds more than 1,000,000 distinct CDR3 sequences, almost 25% found once. The sample is drawn from a study of blood T cells in healthy people across ages. The donors, all healthy, were Caucasians living in Russia, aged roughly 6 to 95. The same sample was also used in a study of T cells of mothers and their children. As that report states: Roughly 6 children, together with their three healthy Caucasian mothers, made up the donors. Related and unrelated pairs show similar thymic shaping of TCR recombination output.

The chain joins TRBV2 to TRBJ2-7; tentatively, D is TRBD1 (5 bases). Sequenced sample: blood. The TCR sequence derives from a girl aged 2 to 10 in good health. CDR3 loop: CASSEDLPQGGYEQYF. CDR3 in DNA: TGTGCCAGCAGTGAAGACCTCCCCCAGGGCGGCTACGAGCAGTACTTC.